This T cell receptor (beta chain) is drawn from a study of blood T cell repertoires in COVID-19. Overall study context: The study drew acute and convalescent COVID-19 samples from the United States, Italy and Spain. In each case, the material was cDNA or gDNA derived from T cells, B-cell-depleted T cells, or PBMCs.

TCRdb's table, derived via immunoSEQ multiplex PCR, lists solely in-frame clones and lacks some. The top ten hold under 5% of the sample, which has approximately 130,000 clones, approximately 87% seen once. Sequencing used peripheral blood. This TCR derives from a man in his 60s with acute or convalescent COVID-19.

CDR3 DNA sequence: TGTGCCAGCAGTCTCCGGGGAGCTATTTACGAGCAGTACTTC. Encoded protein: CASSLRGAIYEQYF. The chain combines TRBV12-1 with TRBJ2-7; the DNA was not used to check the table's D call, TRBD2. TRBV12-1 is a recognized pseudogene. This CDR3 has 14 amino acids.